A single sample gave rise to the 17 T cell receptor beta chains below, sequenced in a study of T cell repertoires in cytomegalovirus infection. Antigens for these TCRs are unknown. TCRdb reanalysed the reads using MiXCR and keeps one entry per CDR3 protein. This table holds some 560,000 distinct CDR3 sequences, almost 40% found once. This sample comprised cultured PBMCs, obtained from culture after CMV antigen stimulation. These receptors originate from a human donor in good health (CMV status not recorded). Some clones in this sample may be carry-over from other donors' samples.

This clonotype was observed a few times. The rearrangement joins TRBV5-4 to TRBJ2-7, with D maybe TRBD1 (6 bases). This CDR3 contains 14 residues. Trimming stripped 4 bases from V and 3 bases from J, with 14 bases between. Germline CDR1 and CDR2: SGHNT and YYREEE (reference sequence). For the CDR3, the DNA is TGTGCCAGCAGCCAAAGGACAGCCGACTACGAGCAGTACTTC. This encodes CASSQRTADYEQYF.

DNA for the CDR3: TGTGCCAGCAGGAAGGGACAGGGAGGCGCGCAGTACTTC. The encoded protein is CASRKGQGGAQYF. The chain uses TRBV12-3 or TRBV12-4 and TRBJ2-7, with 9 bases lining up with TRBD1. V trimming: 6 bases; J trimming: 9 bases; junction bases outside the gene matches: 9. This CDR3 is built from 13 residues.

This clonotype was counted a few times. This chain joins TRBV7-4 and TRBJ2-3, with 7 nucleotides matching TRBD2. Germline V gives CDR1 SGHVT, CDR2 SQSDAQ. The CDR3 length is 14 residues. Trimming at V came to 6 bases and at J to 2 bases, leaving 5 bases not matched to a gene. The CDR3 DNA reads TGTGCCAGCAGGGGAGGGCTTTACACAGATACGCAGTATTTT. Protein sequence: CASRGGLYTDTQYF.

The chain employs TRBV3-1 and TRBJ2-2; D not resolved. The V gene's germline CDR1 is LGHDT and CDR2 YNNKEL (reference sequence). V was pared by 5 bases and J by 3 bases, with 13 bases between. The CDR3 is 15 amino acids. The CDR3 reads CASSNGPGYTGELFF. The DNA for the CDR3 is TGTGCCAGCAGCAACGGTCCAGGTTACACCGGGGAGCTGTTTTTT. Filled out from reference TRBV3-1 and TRBJ2-2, the complete variable domain reads DTAVSQTPKYLVTQMGNDKSIKCEQNLGHDTMYWYKQDSKKFLKIMFSYNNKELIINETVPNRFSPKSPDKAHLNLHINSLELGDSAVYFCASSNGPGYTGELFFGEGSRLTVL.

The V gene is TRBV7-9, the J gene TRBJ2-7; D not certain. Germline V gene data show CDR1 as SEHNR and CDR2 as FQNEAQ (reference sequence). CDR3 size: 14 residues. The V end lost 1 base, the J end lost 1 base, and 8 bases lay between the germline ends. Here the CDR3 reads CASSLGQESYEQYF. Written as DNA, the CDR3 is TGTGCCAGCAGCTTAGGCCAGGAGTCCTACGAGCAGTACTTC.

V and J are TRBV11-3 and TRBJ2-1, with 9 nucleotides matching TRBD1. The germline gives CDR1 SGHNT, CDR2 YENEEA. The ends lost 1 base at V and 3 bases at J; junction bases unmatched: 4. The CDR3 length is 16 residues. CDR3 sequence reads: CASSLASGQGYNEQFF. Written as DNA, the CDR3 is TGTGCCAGCAGCTTAGCATCGGGACAGGGCTACAATGAGCAGTTCTTC.

The chain joins TRBV7-8 to TRBJ2-1; 7 bases fit TRBD2. Germline V gene lookup returns CDR1 SGHVS and CDR2 FQNEAQ. This CDR3 region has 15 residues. Trimming cost V 3 bases and J 5 bases; bases outside gene matches: 7. CDR3 protein: CASSLRTRRNNEQFF. The CDR3 DNA follows: TGTGCCAGCAGCTTGAGGACTAGGCGAAACAATGAGCAGTTCTTC.

J is TRBJ2-7 and V is TRBV7-4, with 9 bases identical to TRBD1. Per germline, CDR1 SGHVT and CDR2 SQSDAQ. The CDR3 runs to 15 residues. The trim removed 5 bases at V and 3 bases at J, leaving 8 bases unmatched. The CDR3 spells CASSPPGTGLYEQYF. The CDR3 DNA follows: TGTGCCAGCAGCCCCCCCGGGACAGGGCTCTACGAGCAGTACTTC. The full variable domain, rest sourced from reference TRBV7-4 and TRBJ2-7, is GAGVSQSPRYKVAKRGRDVALRCDSISGHVTLYWYRQTLGQGSEVLTYSQSDAQRDKSGRPSGRFSAERPERSVSTLKIQRTEQGDSAVYLCASSPPGTGLYEQYFGPGTRLTVT.

V is TRBV4-1 and J is TRBJ2-4; no definite D call. Per germline, CDR1 MGHRA and CDR2 YSYEKL. V shed 2 bases and J shed 0 bases, with 8 bases lying between them. The CDR3 length is 15 residues. The DNA of the CDR3 is TGCGCCAGCAGCCAACCTCTTCAAGCCAAAAACATTCAGTACTTC. Its translation: CASSQPLQAKNIQYF.

The rearrangement links TRBV12-3 or TRBV12-4 to TRBJ2-1; 8 bases agree with TRBD1. V lost 7 bases to trimming and J lost 6 bases; unmatched junction nucleotides: 8. This CDR3 has 14 amino acids. As DNA, the CDR3 is TGTGCCAGCAAGGGGCAGGGGGCATCCAATGAGCAGTTCTTC. It is translated as CASKGQGASNEQFF.

V is TRBV20-1 and J is TRBJ2-7, with TRBD2 as a possible D gene (6 bases). Germline-derived CDR1 and CDR2 are DFQATT and SNEGSKA (reference sequence). The CDR3 has 11 residues. V lost 6 bases and J lost 2, with 8 bases in between. The CDR3 loop is CSAEGTYEQYF. The CDR3 DNA follows: TGCAGTGCGGAGGGAACCTACGAGCAGTACTTC.

V is TRBV12-3 or TRBV12-4 and J is TRBJ1-1, with D uncertain. The CDR3 runs to 14 residues. The ends were cut back, 5 bases at V and 13 bases at J, with 23 bases in the middle. CDR3 protein: CASSPTTATGVVFF. In nucleotides, the CDR3 is TGTGCCAGCAGTCCGACCACTGCAACCGGGGTTGTTTTCTTT.

V usage is TRBV20-1 and J usage is TRBJ2-5, with D possibly TRBD2 on 5 matching bases. This CDR3 has 14 amino acids. The ends were cut back, 3 bases at V and 2 bases at J, with 13 bases in the middle. Germline CDR1 reads DFQATT; CDR2 reads SNEGSKA (reference sequence). CDR3 amino acids: CSASIRDMQETQYF. The CDR3 coding sequence is TGCAGTGCTAGTATCCGGGATATGCAAGAGACCCAGTACTTC.

The genes are TRBV20-1 and TRBJ2-5; 7 bases map to TRBD2. The ends lost 6 bases at V and 5 bases at J; junction bases unmatched: 9. Germline-derived CDR1 and CDR2 are DFQATT and SNEGSKA (reference sequence). The CDR3 has 13 amino acids. CDR3 in amino acids: CSAGAGLGETQYF. The CDR3 bases are TGCAGTGCAGGAGCGGGGTTGGGGGAGACCCAGTACTTC.

This clonotype is a singleton in its sample. The gene calls are TRBV7-2 and TRBJ2-4; 9 bases line up with TRBD2. CDR1 and CDR2 (germline): SGHTA, FQGNSA. With 1 base clipped from V and 16 bases from J, the junction kept 11 bases outside the gene matches. The CDR3 is 14 amino acids. This CDR3 is CASSLEASGIPGYF. The CDR3 bases are TGTGCCAGCAGCTTAGAGGCTAGCGGGATCCCTGGATACTTC. Based on the CDR3 plus reference TRBV7-2 and TRBJ2-4, the full variable domain is GAGVSQSPSNKVTEKGKDVELRCDPISGHTALYWYRQSLGQGLEFLIYFQGNSAPDKSGLPSDRFSAERTGGSVSTLTIQRTQQEDSAVYLCASSLEASGIPGYFGAGTRLSVL.

This clonotype has only a few counts. This chain connects TRBV2 to TRBJ2-1; D assignment may be TRBD1 or TRBD2 (5 bases each). Trimming took off 4 bases at V and 3 bases at J, with 13 bases between the two ends. Germline-derived CDR1 and CDR2 are SNHLY and FYNNEI. The CDR3 spans 15 residues. The CDR3 spells CASSVTGPVYNEQFF. The CDR3 nucleotides read TGTGCCAGCAGTGTAACGGGGCCAGTCTACAATGAGCAGTTCTTC.

This chain joins TRBV7-2 and TRBJ2-2; 7 nucleotides align to TRBD1. The CDR3 consists of 16 residues. Trimming took 3 bases from V and 1 from J; bases not matched to a gene: 5. From germline, CDR1 is SGHTA and CDR2 FQGNSA. CDR3 nucleotides: TGTGCCAGCAGCTTCTTCGGGACAGTGAACACCGGGGAGCTGTTTTTT. This codes for CASSFFGTVNTGELFF. Based on the CDR3 plus reference TRBV7-2 and TRBJ2-2, the full variable domain is GAGVSQSPSNKVTEKGKDVELRCDPISGHTALYWYRQSLGQGLEFLIYFQGNSAPDKSGLPSDRFSAERTGGSVSTLTIQRTQQEDSAVYLCASSFFGTVNTGELFFGEGSRLTVL.